A selection of T cell receptor beta chains follows, all from one sample in a study of T cell responses to AZD1222 COVID-19 vaccine. TCRdb's copy holds only in-frame clones and misses some; the assay was immunoSEQ multiplex PCR. The sample records roughly 120,000 clones, 70% to 90% being singletons. The starting material was peripheral blood, obtained 28 days after the second AZD1222 dose. The source of these receptors is an adult who received the AZD1222 COVID-19 vaccine. The CDR3 runs from the conserved cysteine through the conserved F or W. Each record gives: J gene, D gene, clone size, V gene, CDR3 DNA, CDR3 protein. The D gene is left open where the match is weak. Size values are once, few and many counts, or a class for expanded clones, and some rows have none.

J gene: TRBJ1-1; D gene: TRBD1; clone size: .; V gene: TRBV29-1; CDR3 DNA: TGCAGCGTTGAAGACACCGGGACAGGGGGCCCCAAGAACACTGAAGCTTTCTTT; CDR3 protein: CSVEDTGTGGPKNTEAFF
J gene: TRBJ2-3; D gene: TRBD2; clone size: .; V gene: TRBV4-3; CDR3 DNA: TGCGCCAGCAGCCTTCTAGCGGGGGGCCTTAGCACAGATACGCAGTATTTT; CDR3 protein: CASSLLAGGLSTDTQYF
J gene: TRBJ1-4; D gene: .; clone size: .; V gene: TRBV7-9; CDR3 DNA: TGTGCCAGCAGCTTAGTGTCGGGCGCGAACCCTGAAAAACTGTTTTTT; CDR3 protein: CASSLVSGANPEKLFF
J gene: TRBJ2-5; D gene: TRBD2; clone size: .; V gene: TRBV4-2; CDR3 DNA: TGTGCCAGCAGCCAAGAGGGGACTAGCGCGTTCCAAGAGACCCAGTACTTC; CDR3 protein: CASSQEGTSAFQETQYF
J gene: TRBJ2-1; D gene: .; clone size: once; V gene: TRBV4-3; CDR3 DNA: TGCGCCAGCAGCCAAGTGGGTGGGACACAATCCTACAATGAGCAGTTCTTC; CDR3 protein: CASSQVGGTQSYNEQFF
J gene: TRBJ2-1; D gene: .; clone size: .; V gene: TRBV18; CDR3 DNA: TGTGCCAGCTCACTTAATGTTAGGAGTAGTAGTCCCTACAATGAGCAGTTCTTC; CDR3 protein: CASSLNVRSSSPYNEQFF
J gene: TRBJ1-5; D gene: .; clone size: .; V gene: TRBV19; CDR3 DNA: TGTGCCAGTAGTACCCCCGGCAGGGGCAATCAGCCCCAGCATTTT; CDR3 protein: CASSTPGRGNQPQHF
J gene: TRBJ1-3; D gene: .; clone size: .; V gene: TRBV7-9; CDR3 DNA: TGTGCCAGCAGCTTCGGCTCTGGAAACACCATATATTTT; CDR3 protein: CASSFGSGNTIYF
J gene: TRBJ2-3; D gene: TRBD2; clone size: once; V gene: TRBV11-2; CDR3 DNA: TGTGCCAGCAGCCCCCCAACTAGCGGGGGGGGCGATACGCAGTATTTT; CDR3 protein: CASSPPTSGGGDTQYF
J gene: TRBJ2-1; D gene: TRBD2; clone size: once; V gene: TRBV4-1; CDR3 DNA: TGCGCCAGCAGCCAAGATAAGGCGGGAGCTGTAGTTAACTCCTACAATGAGCAGTTCTTC; CDR3 protein: CASSQDKAGAVVNSYNEQFF
J gene: TRBJ1-6; D gene: .; clone size: .; V gene: TRBV27; CDR3 DNA: TGTGCCAGCAGTTTCGGGCAGGGATCACCCCTCCACTTT; CDR3 protein: CASSFGQGSPLHF
J gene: TRBJ2-3; D gene: .; clone size: .; V gene: TRBV6-5; CDR3 DNA: TGTGCCAGCAGTTACTCTAGGGGGGGTCTCACAGATACGCAGTATTTT; CDR3 protein: CASSYSRGGLTDTQYF
J gene: TRBJ2-1; D gene: .; clone size: .; V gene: TRBV7-3; CDR3 DNA: TGTGCCAGCAGCTTACCGGGACAAGACAATGAGCAGTTCTTC; CDR3 protein: CASSLPGQDNEQFF
J gene: TRBJ1-5; D gene: .; clone size: .; V gene: TRBV2; CDR3 DNA: TGTGCCAGCAGTTATTCCGGAACACGATATAGCAATCAGCCCCAGCATTTT; CDR3 protein: CASSYSGTRYSNQPQHF
J gene: TRBJ1-5; D gene: .; clone size: .; V gene: TRBV5-1; CDR3 DNA: TGCGCCAGCAGCTTGCTCGGGGGGGATCAGCCCCAGCATTTT; CDR3 protein: CASSLLGGDQPQHF
J gene: TRBJ2-1; D gene: TRBD2; clone size: .; V gene: TRBV9; CDR3 DNA: TGTGCCAGCAGACCAGGACTAGCGGGGGGCCTCTACAATGAGCAGTTCTTC; CDR3 protein: CASRPGLAGGLYNEQFF
J gene: TRBJ1-3; D gene: .; clone size: .; V gene: TRBV7-9; CDR3 DNA: TGTGCCAGCAGCTTAGAGGTTGGCAGCGCTACATGGGGGAACACCATATATTTT; CDR3 protein: CASSLEVGSATWGNTIYF
J gene: TRBJ1-5; D gene: TRBD1; clone size: .; V gene: TRBV6-5; CDR3 DNA: TGTGCCAGCAGCTCCGGGACAGTCAGCAATCAGCCCCAGCATTTT; CDR3 protein: CASSSGTVSNQPQHF
J gene: TRBJ1-2; D gene: TRBD1; clone size: once; V gene: TRBV2; CDR3 DNA: TGTGCCAGCAGGCCTACAGGGGACTATGGCTACACCTTC; CDR3 protein: CASRPTGDYGYTF
J gene: TRBJ1-5; D gene: .; clone size: .; V gene: TRBV24-1; CDR3 DNA: TGTGCCACCAGTGATCCAGAACAGCCCCAGCATTTT; CDR3 protein: CATSDPEQPQHF
J gene: TRBJ2-7; D gene: TRBD1; clone size: .; V gene: TRBV6-5; CDR3 DNA: TGTGCCAGCAGCATGTCGACAGGGCCCCCTTACGAGCAGTACTTC; CDR3 protein: CASSMSTGPPYEQYF
J gene: TRBJ2-1; D gene: .; clone size: .; V gene: TRBV11-2; CDR3 DNA: TGTGCCAGCATTAAACTCACCGGGAGAGGTGGGCATGAGCAGTTCTTC; CDR3 protein: CASIKLTGRGGHEQFF
J gene: TRBJ1-6; D gene: .; clone size: .; V gene: TRBV5-8; CDR3 DNA: TGTGCCAGCAGCCCTAGGACCCGCGGCACCTATAATTCACCCCTCCACTTT; CDR3 protein: CASSPRTRGTYNSPLHF
J gene: TRBJ1-4; D gene: TRBD1; clone size: .; V gene: TRBV3-1/TRBV3-2; CDR3 DNA: TGTGCCAGCAGCCAAAGGGGGCGCGAAAAACTGTTTTTT; CDR3 protein: CASSQRGREKLFF
J gene: TRBJ1-1; D gene: TRBD1; clone size: few; V gene: TRBV6-2/TRBV6-3; CDR3 DNA: TGTGCCAGCAGCCCTACAGGGGAGGGCACTGAAGCTTTCTTT; CDR3 protein: CASSPTGEGTEAFF
J gene: TRBJ1-6; D gene: .; clone size: .; V gene: TRBV5-5; CDR3 DNA: TGTGCCAGCAGCTTACTCACGGGGGGCAATTCACCCCTCCACTTT; CDR3 protein: CASSLLTGGNSPLHF
J gene: TRBJ2-7; D gene: .; clone size: .; V gene: TRBV5-1; CDR3 DNA: TGCGCCAGCAGCCCGGCGGACACCCGAACCTACGAGCAGTACTTC; CDR3 protein: CASSPADTRTYEQYF
J gene: TRBJ2-1; D gene: .; clone size: .; V gene: TRBV9; CDR3 DNA: TGTGCCAGCACCAACGAGTGGGACAATGAGCAGTTCTTC; CDR3 protein: CASTNEWDNEQFF
J gene: TRBJ2-3; D gene: .; clone size: .; V gene: TRBV7-3; CDR3 DNA: TGTGCCAGCAGCAACGTGGGAAGGGCAGATACGCAGTATTTT; CDR3 protein: CASSNVGRADTQYF
J gene: TRBJ2-2; D gene: .; clone size: .; V gene: TRBV9; CDR3 DNA: TGTGCCAGCAGCTTTATACTAAACGGGGAGCTGTTTTTT; CDR3 protein: CASSFILNGELFF
J gene: TRBJ1-2; D gene: .; clone size: .; V gene: TRBV7-2; CDR3 DNA: TGTGCCAGCAGCCCCGGGGGCAGGGTAAATGGCTACACCTTC; CDR3 protein: CASSPGGRVNGYTF
J gene: TRBJ1-5; D gene: .; clone size: few; V gene: TRBV18; CDR3 DNA: TGTGCCAGCTCACCCCAGGACCTAGGGAACAATCAGCCCCAGCATTTT; CDR3 protein: CASSPQDLGNNQPQHF
J gene: TRBJ1-2; D gene: TRBD1; clone size: .; V gene: TRBV5-1; CDR3 DNA: TGCGCCAGCAGCCTCACGGGGACAGCTTATTGGGGCTACACCTTC; CDR3 protein: CASSLTGTAYWGYTF
J gene: TRBJ1-5; D gene: .; clone size: .; V gene: TRBV27; CDR3 DNA: TGTGCCAGCAGTCCCCACCGCGGGCAGGGAGGCAATCAGCCCCAGCATTTT; CDR3 protein: CASSPHRGQGGNQPQHF
J gene: TRBJ2-7; D gene: TRBD1; clone size: .; V gene: TRBV7-9; CDR3 DNA: TGTGCCAGCAGCTCAGACAGGGACCCCGAGCAGTACTTC; CDR3 protein: CASSSDRDPEQYF
J gene: TRBJ1-2; D gene: .; clone size: .; V gene: TRBV19; CDR3 DNA: TGTGCCAGTAGTGCGGGGGGATCGCACTATGGCTACACCTTC; CDR3 protein: CASSAGGSHYGYTF
J gene: TRBJ1-5; D gene: .; clone size: .; V gene: TRBV2; CDR3 DNA: TGTGCCAGCAGTCAGGACTTTCAGCCCCAGCATTTT; CDR3 protein: CASSQDFQPQHF
J gene: TRBJ2-7; D gene: .; clone size: .; V gene: TRBV5-8; CDR3 DNA: TGTGCCAGCAGCTCCGTAAGCACCTACGAGCAGTACTTC; CDR3 protein: CASSSVSTYEQYF
J gene: TRBJ1-6; D gene: .; clone size: few; V gene: TRBV7-9; CDR3 DNA: TGTGCCAGCAGCCCAGTCTGGGGTTCACCCCTCCACTTT; CDR3 protein: CASSPVWGSPLHF
J gene: TRBJ1-2; D gene: .; clone size: .; V gene: TRBV27; CDR3 DNA: TGTGCCAGCAGTCCAATAGACAGGTTCTATGGCTACACCTTC; CDR3 protein: CASSPIDRFYGYTF
J gene: TRBJ1-2; D gene: TRBD1; clone size: .; V gene: TRBV19; CDR3 DNA: TGTGCCAGTAGGGGACAGGGGGAAAGCTATGGCTACACCTTC; CDR3 protein: CASRGQGESYGYTF
J gene: TRBJ1-4; D gene: .; clone size: .; V gene: TRBV7-9; CDR3 DNA: TGTGCCAGCAGCTTACAGCTACCTGAAAAACTGTTTTTT; CDR3 protein: CASSLQLPEKLFF
J gene: TRBJ2-7; D gene: .; clone size: once; V gene: TRBV4-1; CDR3 DNA: TGCGCCAGCAGCCAAGGAGCGGATATACTCTACGAGCAGTACTTC; CDR3 protein: CASSQGADILYEQYF
J gene: TRBJ2-7; D gene: .; clone size: .; V gene: TRBV7-3; CDR3 DNA: TGTGCCAGCAGCCCCGGACAGACCTACGAGCAGTACTTC; CDR3 protein: CASSPGQTYEQYF
J gene: TRBJ1-5; D gene: .; clone size: .; V gene: TRBV6-2/TRBV6-3; CDR3 DNA: TGTGCCAGCAGTTACGAATGGGGGCGAGGTCAGCCCCAGCATTTT; CDR3 protein: CASSYEWGRGQPQHF